These 4 T cell receptor beta chains share one sample of origin, sequenced in a study of blood T cell repertoires in COVID-19 (dated by TCRdb to the early 2020s). Library creation used the immunoSEQ multiplex PCR assay. TCRdb obtained this table from immuneACCESS and retained in-frame rearrangements with V and J assigned. These tables miss some clones; where compared with another copy, unresolved V genes account for less than half of the shortfall, and the remainder is unexplained. This sample holds 80,000 to 95,000 clones; roughly 89% were observed only once. Clones ranked in the top ten supply approximately 3.1% of the sample. The sequencing input was peripheral blood. These receptors were obtained from a woman aged 65 to 85 with acute or convalescent COVID-19.

V gene TRBV4-2 combines with J gene TRBJ2-5; 7 nucleotides align to TRBD1. V was clipped by 0 bases and J by 2 bases; unmatched bases: 12. This CDR3 spans 18 amino acids. Per germline, CDR1 LGHNA and CDR2 YNFKEQ. The CDR3 sequence is CASSQDVPRGRGQETQYF. CDR3 nucleotide sequence: TGTGCCAGCAGCCAAGATGTGCCCAGGGGCAGGGGGCAAGAGACCCAGTACTTC.

The V and J genes are TRBV3-1 (or the pseudogene TRBV3-2) and TRBJ1-5; D is unclear. Germline-derived CDR1 and CDR2 are LGHDT and YNNKEL (reference sequence). Deletions cut 5 bases from V and 3 bases from J, with 11 bases between. This CDR3 has 14 residues. CDR3 sequence reads: CASSSNSLNQPQHF. In DNA form, the CDR3 reads TGTGCCAGCAGCTCCAACAGCCTCAATCAGCCCCAGCATTTT.

V usage is TRBV6-5 and J usage is TRBJ1-2, with 7 nucleotides matching TRBD1. Trimming removed 7 bases from V and 6 bases from J; junction bases left unmatched: 5. This CDR3 region has 12 residues. From germline, CDR1 is MNHEY and CDR2 SVGAGI. The CDR3 protein is CASTGTDHGYTF. The DNA of the CDR3 is TGTGCCAGCACCGGGACAGATCATGGCTACACCTTC.

The J gene is TRBJ1-4, the V gene TRBV18, with 8 bases lining up with TRBD1. There are 15 residues in the CDR3. Unmatched junction bases numbered 6, after V lost 1 base and J lost 8 bases. Per the germline V gene, CDR1 is KGHSH and CDR2 is LQKENI. DNA of the CDR3: TGTGCCAGCTCACCACGTACAGGGGGGACCGAAAAACTGTTTTTT. Translated: CASSPRTGGTEKLFF.